These 20 T cell receptor beta chains share one sample of origin, sequenced in a study of early T cells in non-severe SARS-CoV-2 infection. MiXCR, run by TCRdb on the 5' RACE reads, gives a single entry per CDR3 protein. Of about 70,000 distinct CDR3 sequences listed, about 14% are singletons. The source was whole blood, collected at baseline. The receptors originated from an adult who was a healthcare worker with PCR-confirmed SARS-CoV-2 infection or an uninfected control (not recorded which).

The V call is TRBV25-1, the J call TRBJ2-5, with D perhaps TRBD1 (5 bases). The germline V gene has CDR1 MGHDK and CDR2 SYGVNS. The CDR3 is made up of 15 amino acids. Trimming removed 3 bases from V and 7 bases from J, with 18 bases in between. For the CDR3, the DNA is TGTGCCAGCAGTGACCCGTCTAGGGGCCTCGGGACCCAGTACTTC. It translates to CASSDPSRGLGTQYF.

In its sample, this clonotype was seen a few times. This chain links TRBV5-5 with TRBJ1-2; D is ambiguous. Trimming stripped 0 bases from V and 3 bases from J, with 3 bases between. Germline lookup yields CDR1 SGHKS and CDR2 YYEKEE (reference sequence). CDR3 length equals 12 residues. CDR3 nucleotides: TGTGCCAGCAGCTTGGCCTACTATGGCTACACCTTC. It is translated as CASSLAYYGYTF.

This clonotype has just a few counts. The chain uses TRBV11-3 and TRBJ2-7; 14 bases match TRBD2. J was trimmed by 4 bases and V by 5 bases; bases with no gene match: 4. Germline V lookup: CDR1 SGHNT, CDR2 YENEEA. CDR3 size: 15 residues. CDR3 DNA: TGTGCCAGCAGCCCAGGACTAGCGGGAGGATACGAGCAGTACTTC. This encodes CASSPGLAGGYEQYF.

The V call is TRBV28, the J call TRBJ2-1; D is unresolved. V dropped 6 bases and J dropped 7 bases, with 16 bases sitting between them. This CDR3 region has 14 residues. The germline CDR1 and CDR2 sequences are MDHEN and SYDVKM. The CDR3 DNA sequence: TGTGCCAGCAGCCCACTCCTGCCCCGGAATGAGCAGTTCTTC. Translation: CASSPLLPRNEQFF.

By share of the sample, this clonotype is medium-sized. The J gene is TRBJ2-3, the V gene TRBV7-8; no clear D gene. Per the germline V gene, CDR1 is SGHVS and CDR2 is FQNEAQ. The length of the CDR3 is 13 residues. Trimming left V 0 bases short and J 9 bases short, with 10 bases between. The CDR3 DNA reads as TGTGCCAGCAGCTTAGCGGGTAGCATAACGCAGTATTTT. Translation gives CASSLAGSITQYF.

This clonotype was seen a single time. This chain links TRBV21-1 with TRBJ2-7; the table's D call, TRBD2, has no DNA check behind it. TRBV21-1 is given as a pseudogene. CDR3 length equals 16 residues. The CDR3 region is CASTSRTSGSSDEQYF. Here the CDR3 DNA reads TGTGCCAGCACCTCCCGGACTAGCGGGAGTTCCGACGAGCAGTACTTC.

This clonotype is medium-sized in the sample. V gene TRBV7-6 combines with J gene TRBJ2-7; maybe TRBD1 (5 bases). V was clipped by 5 bases and J by 7 bases, with 12 bases between them. The CDR3 covers 12 residues. Germline CDR1 reads SGHVS; CDR2 reads FNYEAQ. CDR3 amino acids: CASSPQDKEQYF. The CDR3 nucleotides read TGTGCCAGCAGCCCTCAGGACAAAGAGCAGTACTTC.

This clonotype was counted a few times. The gene calls are TRBV29-1 and TRBJ1-1, with TRBD1 matching 9 bases. This CDR3 contains 15 residues. Germline loops: CDR1 SQVTM, CDR2 ANQGSEA. The V and J ends lost 3 bases and 3 bases, in that order; junction bases with no gene match: 8. The CDR3 DNA is TGCAGCGTTGACCCGGGACAGGGATTGTACACTGAAGCTTTCTTT. Translation: CSVDPGQGLYTEAFF.

The CDR3 region is CASSRRQASKEKLFF. As DNA, the CDR3 is TGCGCCAGCAGCCGTCGACAGGCCTCAAAGGAAAAACTGTTTTTT. The J gene is TRBJ1-4, the V gene TRBV5-1, with a tentative D call TRBD1 (6 bases). CDR1 SGHRS and CDR2 YFSETQ come from the germline V gene. V was cut by 4 bases and J by 8 bases, with 18 bases left in between. The CDR3 spans 15 residues.

This clonotype was found many times. The V and J genes are TRBV28 and TRBJ2-1; D is possibly TRBD1 (6 bases). The CDR3 has 14 residues. Germline-derived CDR1 and CDR2 are MDHEN and SYDVKM. With 6 bases removed from V and 4 bases from J, the gap between germline ends came to 13 bases. The CDR3 loop is CASRPQGRYNEQFF. In DNA, the CDR3 is TGTGCCAGCAGACCCCAGGGGCGTTACAATGAGCAGTTCTTC.

This clonotype has more than one count but fewer than ten. V usage is TRBV13 and J usage is TRBJ2-3; D may be TRBD1 (7 bases). The CDR3 sequence is 14 residues long. Looked up from germline, CDR1 is PRHDT and CDR2 is FYEKMQ (reference sequence). V was pared by 8 bases and J by 4 bases, with 16 bases between. CDR3 in amino acids: CASQRAGGSDTQYF. The CDR3 DNA sequence: TGTGCCAGCCAGCGGGCAGGGGGTTCAGATACGCAGTATTTT.

This clonotype appeared many times. This sequence joins TRBV4-1 and TRBJ2-3; D is ambiguous. Trimming removed 1 base at V and 6 bases at J, with 14 bases between. CDR3 size: 15 residues. CDR1 is MGHRA and CDR2 is YSYEKL in the germline V gene. Here the CDR3 reads CASSQVVGPLDTQYF. DNA of the CDR3: TGCGCCAGCAGCCAAGTGGTGGGCCCCCTGGATACGCAGTATTTT.

This chain links TRBV27 with TRBJ2-7; TRBD2 might be the D (7 bases). CDR1 and CDR2 from the germline V gene are MNHEY and SMNVEV (reference sequence). The ends were cut back, 3 bases at V and 3 bases at J, with 12 bases in the middle. The CDR3 contains 14 residues. CDR3 bases: TGTGCCAGCAGTTTGGCGGGGGCCCGCTACGAGCAGTACTTC. Translating it yields CASSLAGARYEQYF.

The chain carries TRBV29-1 and TRBJ2-1; possibly TRBD2 for D (6 bases). From germline, CDR1 is SQVTM and CDR2 ANQGSEA. The CDR3 covers 14 residues. V lost 7 bases to trimming and J lost 0 bases, with 13 bases between them. This CDR3 is CSGGTFSSYNEQFF. The CDR3 DNA reads TGCAGCGGTGGGACTTTTAGCTCCTACAATGAGCAGTTCTTC.

This chain uses TRBV10-2 with TRBJ1-3; D unresolved. CDR1 is WSHSY, CDR2 SAAADI, per germline. CDR3 size: 13 residues. Between the trimmed V and J ends, which lost 2 bases and 5 bases, there was a span of 7 bases. The CDR3 nucleotides are TGCGCCAGCAGTGAGCGGGAGCGAAACACCATATATTTT. As protein: CASSERERNTIYF.

V and J are TRBV28 and TRBJ1-2, with D possibly matching TRBD1 (5 bases). This CDR3 has 13 amino acids. V was shortened by 5 bases and J by 7 bases, with 14 bases between the two germline ends. CDR1 and CDR2 (germline): MDHEN, SYDVKM. CDR3 sequence: CASSLGTLFGYTF. The CDR3 DNA reads TGTGCCAGCAGTCTAGGGACTCTATTTGGCTACACCTTC.

There are many counts of this clonotype. This chain links TRBV6-6 with TRBJ1-2; 9 positions match TRBD1. V trimming: 6 bases; J trimming: 8 bases; junction bases outside the gene matches: 10. There are 14 residues in the CDR3. The germline V gene encodes CDR1 MNHNY and CDR2 SVGAGI (reference sequence). The CDR3 DNA follows: TGTGCCAGCAGGGCCATTTGGACAGGGGAGGGCTACACCTTC. It yields the protein CASRAIWTGEGYTF.

The rearrangement links TRBV6-6 to TRBJ2-4, with D unclear. V was cut by 2 bases and J by 0 bases, with 8 bases left in between. The CDR3 length is 15 residues. The germline V gene has CDR1 MNHNY and CDR2 SVGAGI (reference sequence). CDR3 amino acids: CASSYGGEAKNIQYF. For the CDR3, the DNA is TGTGCCAGCAGTTACGGTGGGGAAGCCAAAAACATTCAGTACTTC.

This clonotype has a count of ten or more. The chain uses TRBV20-1 and TRBJ2-5; 12 nucleotides agree with TRBD2. From germline, CDR1 is DFQATT and CDR2 SNEGSKA (reference sequence). This CDR3 contains 15 residues. V lost 5 bases to trimming and J lost 0 bases; unmatched junction nucleotides: 4. The CDR3, as DNA: TGCAGTGCTTGGACTAGCGGGACGTACCAAGAGACCCAGTACTTC. Amino acid sequence: CSAWTSGTYQETQYF.

This clonotype turned up a few times. The CDR3 sequence: CSAWQIGGTDTQYF. CDR3 DNA sequence: TGCAGTGCTTGGCAAATTGGGGGCACAGATACGCAGTATTTT. The chain links TRBV20-1 to TRBJ2-3; D is uncertain. The CDR3 spans 14 residues. V lost 5 bases to trimming and J lost 1 base, with 13 bases between them. Germline V CDR1 and CDR2: DFQATT, SNEGSKA (reference sequence).